These 17 T cell receptor beta chains were sequenced from one sample in a study of blood T cell repertoires in COVID-19. The method was immunoSEQ multiplex PCR; TCRdb's version includes in-frame clones alone and lacks a portion of them. The repertoire holds 350,000 to 400,000 clones, about 88% seen once, with about 2.7% in the top ten. The sample was PBMCs or T cells enriched from blood (not recorded which). Source of these receptors: a woman aged 25 to 39 who had recovered from COVID-19.

This chain uses TRBV5-1 with TRBJ2-5; 7 bases line up with TRBD2. Germline values: CDR1 SGHRS, CDR2 YFSETQ. The CDR3 sequence is 18 residues long. The V segment lost 4 bases and the J segment 0 bases; nucleotides outside the gene matches: 15. CDR3 in amino acids: CASSHGTVAGGYQETQYF. The DNA of the CDR3 is TGCGCCAGCAGCCACGGTACTGTAGCGGGCGGGTACCAAGAGACCCAGTACTTC. Combining the CDR3 with reference TRBV5-1 and TRBJ2-5 gives the whole variable domain KAGVTQTPRYLIKTRGQQVTLSCSPISGHRSVSWYQQTPGQGLQFLFEYFSETQRNKGNFPGRFSGRQFSNSRSEMNVSTLELGDSALYLCASSHGTVAGGYQETQYFGPGTRLLVL.

The V gene is TRBV2, the J gene TRBJ2-1; D possibly corresponds to TRBD2 (6 bases). In germline, CDR1 is SNHLY, CDR2 FYNNEI. This CDR3 region has 16 residues. V lost 5 bases and J lost 0, with 14 bases in between. The CDR3, as DNA: TGTGCCAGCAGTCTCTCCGTCGGGAGCTCCTACAATGAGCAGTTCTTC. Protein product: CASSLSVGSSYNEQFF.

Comments on this clone: Sequence at one end of the junction differs from germline and may be a read error. The genes are TRBV29-1 and TRBJ2-6; TRBD1 aligns across 7 bases. The germline V gene has CDR1 SQVTM and CDR2 ANQGSEA. There are 13 residues in the CDR3. For the CDR3, the DNA is TGCAGCGTCGAATTTACAGGGGTCAACGTCCTGACTTTC. As protein: CSVEFTGVNVLTF.

The gene calls are TRBV7-9 and TRBJ2-7, with 8 positions matching TRBD2. V gave up 5 bases and J gave up 6 bases; unmatched junction bases: 6. The CDR3 extends over 13 amino acids. Germline V gene data show CDR1 as SEHNR and CDR2 as FQNEAQ (reference sequence). The CDR3 DNA sequence: TGTGCCAGCAGCGTTGGACTAGCTGGCGAGCAGTACTTC. This sequence encodes CASSVGLAGEQYF.

V gene TRBV24-1 combines with J gene TRBJ1-2; D is perhaps TRBD1 (5 bases). The CDR3 consists of 15 residues. The germline V and J ends were trimmed by 8 bases and 5 bases, with 20 bases remaining between them. Per germline, CDR1 KGHDR and CDR2 SFDVKD. DNA of the CDR3: TGTGCCACCACCGTCAAGTCGTGGGGGGGGTATGGCTACACCTTC. It codes for CATTVKSWGGYGYTF.

V and J are TRBV12-3 or TRBV12-4 and TRBJ2-2; no definite D call. With 8 bases removed from V and 7 bases from J, the gap between germline ends came to 11 bases. This CDR3 is built from 12 residues. The CDR3 loop reads CASAPYGGELFF. In nucleotides, the CDR3 is TGTGCCAGCGCCCCCTATGGCGGGGAGCTGTTTTTT.

This chain connects TRBV19 to TRBJ1-5; no clear D gene. Germline loops: CDR1 LNHDA, CDR2 SQIVND (reference sequence). The CDR3 is made up of 14 amino acids. Trimming removed 5 bases from V and 4 bases from J, with 12 bases in between. The CDR3 spells CASSPGTGNQPQHF. The CDR3 DNA reads as TGTGCCAGTAGTCCGGGAACTGGAAATCAGCCCCAGCATTTT. Full variable domain (outside the CDR3, taken from reference TRBV19 and TRBJ1-5): DGGITQSPKYLFRKEGQNVTLSCEQNLNHDAMYWYRQDPGQGLRLIYYSQIVNDFQKGDIAEGYSVSREKKESFPLTVTSAQKNPTAFYLCASSPGTGNQPQHFGDGTRLSIL.

J is TRBJ2-3 and V is TRBV11-3, with D tentatively TRBD2 (6 bases). Per germline, CDR1 SGHNT and CDR2 YENEEA. CDR3 size: 15 residues. The V gene lost 5 bases and the J gene lost 0 bases, with 12 bases spanning the gap. For the CDR3, the DNA is TGTGCCAGCAGCCCGCGGGCGGGGAGCACAGATACGCAGTATTTT. Its protein is CASSPRAGSTDTQYF. The whole variable domain, filled in from reference TRBV11-3 and TRBJ2-3, reads EAGVVQSPRYKIIEKKQPVAFWCNPISGHNTLYWYLQNLGQGPELLIRYENEEAVDDSQLPKDRFSAERLKGVDSTLKIQPAELGDSAVYLCASSPRAGSTDTQYFGPGTRLTVL.

The chain is built from TRBV5-1 and TRBJ2-1, with TRBD2 matching over 11 bases. The CDR3 is made up of 16 amino acids. Per the germline V gene, CDR1 is SGHRS and CDR2 is YFSETQ. Trimming removed 0 bases from V and 5 bases from J; junction bases left unmatched: 4. The CDR3: CASSLDLAGGDNEQFF. The CDR3 nucleotides are TGCGCCAGCAGCTTGGACCTAGCGGGGGGTGACAATGAGCAGTTCTTC.

This rearrangement joins TRBV7-2 to TRBJ1-2, with TRBD1 matching 8 bases. Losses at the gene ends were 3 bases for V and 7 bases for J; bases not matched to a gene: 10. Germline V gene sequence: CDR1 SGHTA, CDR2 FQGNSA. The CDR3 runs to 15 residues. CDR3 amino acids: CASSFRGPGSLGYTF. The CDR3 DNA is TGTGCCAGCAGCTTCAGGGGGCCGGGATCCCTTGGCTACACCTTC.

The chain combines TRBV18 with TRBJ2-3; D may be TRBD2 (5 bases). CDR1 is KGHSH and CDR2 is LQKENI in the germline V gene. The germline V and J ends were trimmed by 4 bases and 4 bases, with 15 bases remaining between them. CDR3 length: 15 amino acids. The CDR3 sequence is CASSLAGSAADTQYF. CDR3 coding DNA: TGTGCCAGCTCACTTGCGGGTTCCGCCGCAGATACGCAGTATTTT.

The chain recombines TRBV4-1 with TRBJ2-7, with TRBD2 as a possible D gene (6 bases). V lost 1 base and J lost 1, with 11 bases in between. CDR1 and CDR2 from the germline V gene are MGHRA and YSYEKL. The CDR3 has 15 amino acids. In DNA, the CDR3 is TGCGCCAGCAGCCAAGTGGCGGGAAGATCCTACGAGCAGTACTTC. This encodes CASSQVAGRSYEQYF.

The chain employs TRBV7-2 and TRBJ2-5; 7 bases line up with TRBD1. Germline values: CDR1 SGHTA, CDR2 FQGNSA. The CDR3 has 13 residues. The V segment lost 4 bases and the J segment 5 bases; nucleotides outside the gene matches: 4. The CDR3 coding sequence is TGTGCCAGCAGCTCGACAGGGAGCGAGACCCAGTACTTC. Amino acid sequence: CASSSTGSETQYF.

The rearrangement uses TRBV6-2 or TRBV6-3 and TRBJ2-3, with TRBD2 matching over 8 bases. The CDR3 loop spans 16 amino acids. Germline trimming cut 6 bases from V and 0 bases from J; bases unmatched to any gene: 8. Germline V gene data show CDR1 as MNHEY and CDR2 as SVGEGT. The CDR3 region is CASSGLAGTSTDTQYF. The DNA of the CDR3 is TGTGCCAGCAGCGGATTAGCGGGGACTAGCACAGATACGCAGTATTTT.

The chain carries TRBV2 and TRBJ2-7, with D maybe TRBD2 (6 bases). The CDR3 covers 14 residues. The germline V and J ends were trimmed by 6 bases and 0 bases, with 12 bases remaining between them. Germline CDR1 SNHLY, CDR2 FYNNEI. CDR3 sequence: CASSSGTSSYEQYF. The CDR3 DNA sequence: TGTGCCAGCAGCTCCGGGACTTCCTCCTACGAGCAGTACTTC. The full variable domain, completed using reference TRBV2 and TRBJ2-7, is EPEVTQTPSHQVTQMGQEVILRCVPISNHLYFYWYRQILGQKVEFLVSFYNNEISEKSEIFDDQFSVERPDGSNFTLKIRSTKLEDSAMYFCASSSGTSSYEQYFGPGTRLTVT.

In the case of this clone: This same CDR3 is encoded by further DNA sequences in the sample. The J gene is TRBJ2-2, the V gene TRBV5-1, with D maybe TRBD1 (5 bases). V lost 0 bases and J lost 2, with 8 bases in between. Germline CDR1 reads SGHRS; CDR2 reads YFSETQ. The CDR3 is 15 residues long. Here the CDR3 DNA reads TGCGCCAGCAGCTTGGGTCAGGGAAACACCGGGGAGCTGTTTTTT. It encodes CASSLGQGNTGELFF.

V gene TRBV2 combines with J gene TRBJ2-5; no definite D call. The V gene's germline CDR1 is SNHLY and CDR2 FYNNEI. V was cut by 8 bases and J by 4 bases, with 11 bases left in between. This CDR3 has 12 amino acids. The chain's CDR3 is CASALGTETQYF. The CDR3 coding sequence is TGTGCCAGCGCCCTGGGCACAGAGACCCAGTACTTC.